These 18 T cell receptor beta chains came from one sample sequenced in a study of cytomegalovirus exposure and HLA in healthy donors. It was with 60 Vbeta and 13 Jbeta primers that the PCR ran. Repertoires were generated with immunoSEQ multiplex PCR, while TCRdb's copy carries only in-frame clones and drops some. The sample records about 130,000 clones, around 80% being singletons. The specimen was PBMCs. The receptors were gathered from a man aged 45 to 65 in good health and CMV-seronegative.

CDR3 nucleotide sequence: TGTGCCAGCAGCTTGTTTTCAGGGGCAAATCAGCCCCAGCATTTT. This codes for CASSLFSGANQPQHF. V and J are TRBV5-6 and TRBJ1-5; possibly TRBD1 for D (6 bases). Germline V gives CDR1 SGHDT, CDR2 YYEEEE. V lost 1 base and J lost 4, with 12 bases in between. This CDR3 region has 15 residues.

CDR3 nucleotides: TGTGCCAGCAGTCCGACAGGAGCTAACTATGGCTACACCTTC. Protein product: CASSPTGANYGYTF. V usage is TRBV7-9 and J usage is TRBJ1-2; D possibly corresponds to TRBD1 (6 bases). Trimming left V 6 bases short and J 0 bases short, with 11 bases between. Per germline, CDR1 SEHNR and CDR2 FQNEAQ (reference sequence). This CDR3 has 14 amino acids.

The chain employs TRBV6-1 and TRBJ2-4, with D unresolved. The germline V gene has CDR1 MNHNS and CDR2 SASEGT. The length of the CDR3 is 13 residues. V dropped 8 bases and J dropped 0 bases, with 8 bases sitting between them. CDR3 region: CASQYVAKNIQYF. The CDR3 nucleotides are TGTGCCAGCCAGTACGTAGCCAAAAACATTCAGTACTTC.

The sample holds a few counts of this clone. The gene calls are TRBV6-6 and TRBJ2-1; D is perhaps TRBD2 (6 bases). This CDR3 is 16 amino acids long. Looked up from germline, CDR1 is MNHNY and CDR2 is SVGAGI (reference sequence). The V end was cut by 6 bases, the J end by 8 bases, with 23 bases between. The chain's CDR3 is CASSLGGAARRDEQFF. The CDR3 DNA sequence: TGTGCCAGCAGCCTCGGCGGGGCCGCTCGTAGAGATGAGCAGTTCTTC.

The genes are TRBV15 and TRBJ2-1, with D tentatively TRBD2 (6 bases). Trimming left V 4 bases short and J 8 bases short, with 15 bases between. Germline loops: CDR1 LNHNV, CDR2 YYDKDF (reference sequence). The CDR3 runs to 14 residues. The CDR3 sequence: CATSKPLGLDEQFF. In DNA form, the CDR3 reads TGTGCCACCAGCAAACCCTTGGGACTGGATGAGCAGTTCTTC.

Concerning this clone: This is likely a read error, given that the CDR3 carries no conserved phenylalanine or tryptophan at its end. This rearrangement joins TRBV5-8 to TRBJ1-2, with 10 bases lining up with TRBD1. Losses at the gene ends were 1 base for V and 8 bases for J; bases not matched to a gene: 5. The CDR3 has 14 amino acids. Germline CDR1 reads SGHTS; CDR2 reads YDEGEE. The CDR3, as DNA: TGTGCCAGCAGCTTGCGACAGGGGGCTTGGGGCTACACCCTC. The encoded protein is CASSLRQGAWGYTL.

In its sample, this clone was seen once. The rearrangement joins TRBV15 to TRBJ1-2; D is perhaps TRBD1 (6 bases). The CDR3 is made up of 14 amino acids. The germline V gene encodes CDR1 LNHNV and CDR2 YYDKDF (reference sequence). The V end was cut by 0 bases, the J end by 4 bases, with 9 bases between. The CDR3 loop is CATSRDRQAYGYTF. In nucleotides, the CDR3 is TGTGCCACCAGCAGAGATAGACAGGCCTATGGCTACACCTTC.

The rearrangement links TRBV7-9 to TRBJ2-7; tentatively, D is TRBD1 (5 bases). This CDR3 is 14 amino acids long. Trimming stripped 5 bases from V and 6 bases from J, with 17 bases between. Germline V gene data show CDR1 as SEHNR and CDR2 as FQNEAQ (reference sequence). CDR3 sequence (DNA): TGTGCCAGCAGCCCTCCCCGGACATTGCCCGAGCAGTACTTC. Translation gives CASSPPRTLPEQYF.

CDR3 nucleotides: TGTGCCAGCAGTTTCGGAATTTCCCCGGGCTATGGCTACACCTTC. Translated, it gives CASSFGISPGYGYTF. The chain recombines TRBV28 with TRBJ1-2; D gene uncertain. Germline lookup yields CDR1 MDHEN and CDR2 SYDVKM. V dropped 3 bases and J dropped 4 bases, with 15 bases sitting between them. The CDR3 contains 15 residues.

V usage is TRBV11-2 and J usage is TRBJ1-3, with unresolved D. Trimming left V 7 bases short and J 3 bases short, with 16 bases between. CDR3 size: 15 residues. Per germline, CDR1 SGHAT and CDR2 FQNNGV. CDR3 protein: CASTFTGEFGNTIYF. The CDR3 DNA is TGTGCCAGCACTTTCACCGGGGAATTTGGAAACACCATATATTTT.

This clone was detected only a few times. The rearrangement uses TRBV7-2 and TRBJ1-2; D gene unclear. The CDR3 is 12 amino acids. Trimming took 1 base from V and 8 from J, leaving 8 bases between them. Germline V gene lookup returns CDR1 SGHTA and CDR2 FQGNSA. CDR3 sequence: CASSLDAGGYTF. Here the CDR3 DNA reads TGTGCCAGCAGCTTAGACGCGGGAGGCTACACCTTC.

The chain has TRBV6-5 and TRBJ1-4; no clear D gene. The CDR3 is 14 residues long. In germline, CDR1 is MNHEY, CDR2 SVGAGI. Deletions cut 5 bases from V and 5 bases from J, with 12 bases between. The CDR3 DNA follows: TGTGCCAGCAGTCTAGGATTCTCAAATGAAAAACTGTTTTTT. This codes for CASSLGFSNEKLFF.

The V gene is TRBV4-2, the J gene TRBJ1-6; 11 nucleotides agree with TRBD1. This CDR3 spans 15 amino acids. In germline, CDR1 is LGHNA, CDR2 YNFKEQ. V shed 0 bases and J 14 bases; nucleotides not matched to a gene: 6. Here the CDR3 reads CASSQEGTGGSSLHF. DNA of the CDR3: TGTGCCAGCAGCCAAGAGGGGACAGGGGGTTCGTCCCTCCACTTT.

CDR3 bases: TGTGCCAGTAGTACCCTCTCTGGAAACACCATATATTTT. Translating gives CASSTLSGNTIYF. The chain carries TRBV19 and TRBJ1-3, with D unresolved. There are 13 residues in the CDR3. CDR1 is LNHDA and CDR2 is SQIVND in the germline V gene (reference sequence). V lost 4 bases and J lost 0, with 4 bases in between.

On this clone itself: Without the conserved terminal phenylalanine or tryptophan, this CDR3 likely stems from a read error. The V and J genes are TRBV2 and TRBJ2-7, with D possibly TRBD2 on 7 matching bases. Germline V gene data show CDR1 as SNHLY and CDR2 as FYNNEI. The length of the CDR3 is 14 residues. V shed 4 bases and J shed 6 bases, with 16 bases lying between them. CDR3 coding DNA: TGTGCCAGCAGTGTGTGGGGGGGGCCGGGCGAGCAGTACGCC. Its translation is CASSVWGGPGEQYA.

This CDR3 is CASSRDSQAAQYF. The CDR3 region has the DNA TGTGCCAGCAGCAGGGACTCCCAGGCGGCCCAGTACTTC. The V call is TRBV7-2, the J call TRBJ2-5; weak D call: TRBD2 (6 bases). The CDR3 extends over 13 amino acids. The V end was cut by 5 bases, the J end by 9 bases, with 16 bases between. Germline assignment: CDR1 SGHTA and CDR2 FQGNSA.

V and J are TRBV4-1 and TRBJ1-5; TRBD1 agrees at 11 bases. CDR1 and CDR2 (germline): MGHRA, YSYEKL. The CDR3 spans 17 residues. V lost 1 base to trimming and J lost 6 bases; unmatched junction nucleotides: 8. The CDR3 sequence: CASSQGTGGFLGQPQHF. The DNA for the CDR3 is TGCGCCAGCAGCCAAGGGACAGGGGGCTTTCTCGGTCAGCCCCAGCATTTT.

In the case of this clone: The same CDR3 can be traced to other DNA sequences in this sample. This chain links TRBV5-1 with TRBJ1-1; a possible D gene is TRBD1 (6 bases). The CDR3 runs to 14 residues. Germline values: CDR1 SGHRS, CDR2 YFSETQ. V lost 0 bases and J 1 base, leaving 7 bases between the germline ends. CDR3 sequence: CASSLGRGNTEAFF. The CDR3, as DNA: TGCGCCAGCAGCTTGGGCAGGGGGAACACTGAAGCTTTCTTT.